This TCR beta chain is drawn from a study of blood T cell repertoires in COVID-19. Assay used: immunoSEQ multiplex PCR; TCRdb lists only in-frame clones, some missing. The sample contains approximately 200,000 clones, about four fifths of which appear only once. CDR3 length equals 18 residues. The V gene's germline CDR1 is SGHTA and CDR2 FQGTGA. With 5 bases clipped from V and 0 bases from J, the junction kept 8 bases outside the gene matches. V gene TRBV7-3 combines with J gene TRBJ2-6, with 9 bases aligning to TRBD1. This TCR was recovered from a woman of 80 years or more with COVID-19, enrolled during active disease. Sequenced material: peripheral blood. CDR3 nucleotides: TGTGCCAGCAGCCTCCCGGGACAGGGCCACTCTGGGGCCAACGTCCTGACTTTC. Translating it yields CASSLPGQGHSGANVLTF.